This passage covers 5 T cell receptor beta chains from one sample sequenced in a study of regulatory T cells in long-lasting Graves disease (dated by TCRdb to the early 2020s). The method behind the library was multiplex PCR. The sample was run on an Illumina HiSeq 4000. CDR3 regions were amplified by Arm-PCR with iRepertoire HTBI primers to construct TCR beta libraries. The public reads were reprocessed in TCRdb via fastp at Q25 and MiXCR, keeping in-frame beta chains. All rows with the same CDR3 protein become a single entry with the most common DNA and genes. Across this sample there are about 470,000 distinct CDR3 sequences, with less than 25% seen only once. The ten largest account for roughly 8% of the sample. The sample's time point label is to be understood as: persistent/refractory GD, antithyroid drugs over 5 years with positive TRAb. RNA was extracted from PBMCs in TRIzol for both TCR sequencing and RNA sequencing.

The sequencing here drew on peripheral blood mononuclear cells (PBMCs), taken when the disease was refractory, from a patient treated with antithyroid drugs. All receptors derive from a female donor with Graves disease.

The table lists this clonotype with a few counts. V is TRBV7-8 and J is TRBJ2-1; 14 bases are a match to TRBD2. V gave up 2 bases and J gave up 2 bases; unmatched junction bases: 17. This CDR3 region has 22 residues. In germline, CDR1 is SGHVS, CDR2 FQNEAQ. CDR3 bases: TGTGCCAGCAGCTTACGCAGGGACCGGGGGGGACTAGCGGGAGTGACCTACAATGAGCAGTTCTTC. Protein sequence: CASSLRRDRGGLAGVTYNEQFF.

This clonotype was found many times. J is TRBJ2-5 and V is TRBV28; no firm D call. The CDR3 contains 14 residues. Germline-derived CDR1 and CDR2 are MDHEN and SYDVKM. V lost 2 bases and J lost 3, with 10 bases in between. CDR3: CASSLRFEEETQYF. DNA of the CDR3: TGTGCCAGCAGTTTAAGATTCGAAGAAGAGACCCAGTACTTC. The whole variable domain, filled in from reference TRBV28 and TRBJ2-5, reads DVKVTQSSRYLVKRTGEKVFLECVQDMDHENMFWYRQDPGLGLRLIYFSYDVKMKEKGDIPEGYSVSREKKERFSLILESASTNQTSMYLCASSLRFEEETQYFGPGTRLLVL.

This chain uses TRBV5-1 with TRBJ1-1; D uncertain. CDR3 length equals 16 residues. Trimming removed 4 bases at V and 1 base at J, with 17 bases between. Germline V gene sequence: CDR1 SGHRS, CDR2 YFSETQ. CDR3 sequence reads: CASSLLMGRRNTEAFF. In nucleotides, the CDR3 is TGCGCCAGCAGCCTCTTAATGGGCAGGAGGAACACTGAAGCTTTCTTT.

Only a few counts were recorded for this clonotype. The V and J genes are TRBV12-3 or TRBV12-4 and TRBJ1-4, with 8 bases matching TRBD1. V was pared by 3 bases and J by 5 bases, with 8 bases of the junction left unmatched. This CDR3 is 16 amino acids long. Here the CDR3 DNA reads TGTGCCAGCAGTTTGGGGATGGGACAGGCAAATGAAAAACTGTTTTTT. Translated, it gives CASSLGMGQANEKLFF.

The gene calls are TRBV7-9 and TRBJ2-7; D unclear. Trimming stripped 7 bases from V and 2 bases from J, with 15 bases between. Germline V gives CDR1 SEHNR, CDR2 FQNEAQ (reference sequence). The CDR3 spans 14 residues. The CDR3 DNA sequence: TGTGCCAGCACCAACATGGAAGGCCCCTACGAGCAGTACTTC. It is translated as CASTNMEGPYEQYF. Variable domain in full (rest from reference TRBV7-9 and TRBJ2-7): DTGVSQNPRHKITKRGQNVTFRCDPISEHNRLYWYRQTLGQGPEFLTYFQNEAQLEKSRLLSDRFSAERPKGSFSTLEIQRTEQGDSAMYLCASTNMEGPYEQYFGPGTRLTVT.